Following are 31 T cell receptor beta chains from one sample sequenced in a study of T cells in tumors after PD-1 blockade. The table came from immunoSEQ multiplex PCR; TCRdb's copy has only in-frame clones and leaves some out. The sample includes approximately 63,000 clones, over 65% of them seen just once. The specimen was PBMCs, collected after anti-PD-1 treatment. The receptors come from a human donor with basal cell carcinoma.

This clone has only a few counts. This rearrangement joins TRBV4-1 to TRBJ2-3; 9 bases align to TRBD2. The CDR3 runs 15 residues. With V trimmed by 5 bases and J by 10 bases, 13 bases remained unmatched. The germline V gene encodes CDR1 MGHRA and CDR2 YSYEKL. As DNA, the CDR3 is TGCGCCAGCAGCAGCCTAGCGGGGCCCCTCAGTGCGCAGTATTTT. Translated, it gives CASSSLAGPLSAQYF.

There are a few counts of this clone. The chain uses TRBV5-1 and TRBJ2-7; TRBD2 might be the D (5 bases). V was pared by 4 bases and J by 1 base, with 18 bases between. The length of the CDR3 is 16 residues. Germline assignment: CDR1 SGHRS and CDR2 YFSETQ. The DNA of the CDR3 is TGCGCCAGCAGCGCCGGCGGGTCCGGGCTTTCCTACGAGCAGTACTTC. It yields the protein CASSAGGSGLSYEQYF.

The chain combines TRBV7-6 with TRBJ1-1; the D is unclear. V was clipped by 4 bases and J by 7 bases, with 13 bases between them. The CDR3 extends over 13 amino acids. CDR1 SGHVS and CDR2 FNYEAQ come from the germline V gene. The CDR3 reads CASSSTPLSEAFF. Here the CDR3 DNA reads TGTGCCAGCAGCTCCACCCCCTTGAGTGAAGCTTTCTTT.

The CDR3 nucleotides read TGTGCCAGCAGTCTTGTTGCGGGGGGGAAAGATACGCAGTATTTT. Translated, it gives CASSLVAGGKDTQYF. V is TRBV2 and J is TRBJ2-3; 9 nucleotides match TRBD2. V dropped 5 bases and J dropped 5; count of bases not matched to a gene: 8. The germline V gene encodes CDR1 SNHLY and CDR2 FYNNEI. The CDR3 loop spans 15 amino acids. Combining the CDR3 with reference TRBV2 and TRBJ2-3 gives the whole variable domain EPEVTQTPSHQVTQMGQEVILRCVPISNHLYFYWYRQILGQKVEFLVSFYNNEISEKSEIFDDQFSVERPDGSNFTLKIRSTKLEDSAMYFCASSLVAGGKDTQYFGPGTRLTVL.

This rearrangement joins TRBV6-6 to TRBJ1-2; D may be TRBD1 (5 bases). V was trimmed by 6 bases and J by 0 bases, leaving 17 bases between them. CDR1 and CDR2 from the germline V gene are MNHNY and SVGAGI (reference sequence). The CDR3 runs to 16 residues. DNA for the CDR3: TGTGCCAGCAGCCTGGACACGACTCAAGCTAACTATGGCTACACCTTC. Encoded protein: CASSLDTTQANYGYTF.

This rearrangement joins TRBV28 to TRBJ1-2, with TRBD1 matching 7 bases. The CDR3 length is 14 residues. The J segment lost 3 bases and the V segment lost 6 bases, leaving 7 bases of the junction unmatched. Germline CDR1 and CDR2: MDHEN and SYDVKM. CDR3 sequence: CASSQTGFDYGYTF. CDR3 bases: TGTGCCAGCAGCCAGACAGGGTTTGACTATGGCTACACCTTC.

In this sample, this clone turned up a few times. The chain links TRBV3-1 (or the pseudogene TRBV3-2) to TRBJ1-1, with TRBD1 identical over 7 bases. V shed 3 bases, J shed 7 bases, and the junction held 2 bases outside the gene matches. The CDR3 consists of 12 residues. The germline V gene has CDR1 LGHDT and CDR2 YNNKEL (reference sequence). This CDR3 reads CASSQDRIEAFF. The DNA for the CDR3 is TGTGCCAGCAGCCAGGACAGGATTGAAGCTTTCTTT.

This clone occurred once. The chain carries TRBV10-3 and TRBJ2-4, with D possibly being TRBD2 (5 bases). With 2 bases removed from V and 0 bases from J, the gap between germline ends came to 11 bases. Looked up from germline, CDR1 is ENHRY and CDR2 is SYGVKD. The CDR3 length is 16 residues. The CDR3 DNA is TGTGCCATCAGTGAGGGGGAGCTCATAGCCAAAAACATTCAGTACTTC. Translating gives CAISEGELIAKNIQYF.

As DNA, the CDR3 is TGTGCCAGCAGTTTCCAGGGAGGTCCCTACAATGAGCAGTTCTTC. Its translation is CASSFQGGPYNEQFF. This chain links TRBV28 with TRBJ2-1; tentatively, D is TRBD2 (6 bases). Germline CDR1 is MDHEN and CDR2 is SYDVKM. With 3 bases removed from V and 2 bases from J, the gap between germline ends came to 11 bases. The CDR3 is made up of 15 amino acids.

CDR3 region: CASLPLGETGQHQPQHF. The CDR3 DNA reads as TGTGCCAGCCTTCCCTTAGGCGAGACAGGCCAACATCAGCCCCAGCATTTT. The J gene is TRBJ1-5, the V gene TRBV19; perhaps TRBD1 as D (6 bases). Deletions cut 9 bases from V and 5 bases from J, with 26 bases between. CDR3 size: 17 residues. CDR1 LNHDA and CDR2 SQIVND come from the germline V gene (reference sequence).

The chain is built from TRBV5-1 and TRBJ2-1; TRBD2 matches 10 bases. Germline CDR1 and CDR2: SGHRS and YFSETQ. The CDR3 loop spans 15 amino acids. The trim removed 4 bases at V and 8 bases at J, leaving 9 bases unmatched. The CDR3 sequence: CASSQYLAGVDEQFF. Here the CDR3 DNA reads TGCGCCAGCAGCCAGTACCTAGCGGGGGTGGATGAGCAGTTCTTC.

This rearrangement joins TRBV11-3 to TRBJ2-3, with D maybe TRBD2 (5 bases). Germline V CDR1 and CDR2: SGHNT, YENEEA. The length of the CDR3 is 12 residues. The V gene lost 2 bases and the J gene lost 8 bases, with 8 bases spanning the gap. CDR3 sequence: CASSLRDRTQYF. CDR3 coding DNA: TGTGCCAGCAGCTTACGGGATCGTACGCAGTATTTT.

The sample holds a few counts of this clone. V is TRBV6-5 and J is TRBJ2-7; D could derive from TRBD1 or TRBD2 (6 bases each). This CDR3 is built from 15 residues. V gave up 7 bases and J gave up 3 bases, with 19 bases separating them. Germline-derived CDR1 and CDR2 are MNHEY and SVGAGI. The CDR3 protein is CASTPNTGALYEQYF. The CDR3 DNA reads TGTGCCAGCACACCCAACACGGGGGCCCTCTACGAGCAGTACTTC.

The chain joins TRBV2 to TRBJ1-1; D is undetermined. Germline values: CDR1 SNHLY, CDR2 FYNNEI. The CDR3 covers 13 residues. V lost 6 bases, J lost 4 bases, and 12 bases lay in between. This chain's CDR3 is CASRLQTATEAFF. DNA for the CDR3: TGTGCCAGCAGGCTCCAAACGGCCACTGAAGCTTTCTTT.

The CDR3 region has the DNA TGTGCCAGCCTAACCCGGGCCAGGGGTAACACTGAAGCTTTCTTT. Amino acid sequence: CASLTRARGNTEAFF. The J gene is TRBJ1-1, the V gene TRBV27; TRBD1 is a possible D gene (6 bases). The germline V and J ends were trimmed by 8 bases and 2 bases, with 18 bases remaining between them. Germline V lookup: CDR1 MNHEY, CDR2 SMNVEV (reference sequence). The CDR3 is 15 amino acids.

The chain has TRBV7-8 and TRBJ2-7; TRBD2 aligns across 12 bases. Germline V CDR1 and CDR2: SGHVS, FQNEAQ. There are 15 residues in the CDR3. After removal of 5 bases from V and 3 bases from J, the junction contained 5 bases not matched to a gene. Here the CDR3 reads CASSLLAGGGYEQYF. CDR3 coding DNA: TGTGCCAGCAGCCTACTAGCGGGGGGTGGCTACGAGCAGTACTTC.

This chain connects TRBV7-5 to TRBJ1-5; the table calls TRBD1, which could not be checked here. TRBV7-5 is annotated as a pseudogene. The CDR3 sequence is 14 residues long. The CDR3 region is CARSSTVYNQPQHF. In DNA, the CDR3 is TGTGCCAGAAGCTCGACAGTTTATAATCAGCCCCAGCATTTT.

This sequence joins TRBV7-2 and TRBJ2-7; 15 bases are a match to TRBD2. Germline values: CDR1 SGHTA, CDR2 FQGNSA. This CDR3 is 15 amino acids long. Trimming at V came to 4 bases and at J to 2 bases, leaving 0 bases not matched to a gene. CDR3 loop: CASSWTSGGAYEQYF. The CDR3 DNA follows: TGTGCCAGCAGCTGGACTAGCGGGGGGGCCTACGAGCAGTACTTC.

The chain employs TRBV19 and TRBJ1-2; 7 bases line up with TRBD1. This CDR3 spans 14 amino acids. Germline CDR1 and CDR2: LNHDA and SQIVND (reference sequence). The J segment lost 6 bases and the V segment lost 1 base, leaving 5 bases of the junction unmatched. CDR3 sequence: CASSIGRGGDGYTF. In DNA, the CDR3 is TGTGCCAGTAGTATAGGAAGAGGGGGCGATGGCTACACCTTC.

V usage is TRBV10-3 and J usage is TRBJ2-5, with 12 bases that match TRBD2. The junction had 8 bases not matched to a gene; V was cut back by 10 bases and J by 5 bases. The CDR3 spans 14 residues. Germline V gene sequence: CDR1 ENHRY, CDR2 SYGVKD. CDR3 nucleotide sequence: TGTGCCACCCGACTAGCGGGGGAAGGGGAGACCCAGTACTTC. Amino acid sequence: CATRLAGEGETQYF.

This chain links TRBV10-3 with TRBJ1-6; possibly TRBD1 for D (5 bases). Looked up from germline, CDR1 is ENHRY and CDR2 is SYGVKD. This CDR3 has 13 amino acids. The V gene lost 10 bases and the J gene lost 7 bases, with 14 bases spanning the gap. The CDR3 here is CASCRDANSPLHF. The CDR3 nucleotides read TGTGCCAGCTGCCGGGACGCGAATTCACCCCTCCACTTT.

The chain links TRBV6-5 to TRBJ1-5, with D uncertain. The length of the CDR3 is 15 residues. Germline assignment: CDR1 MNHEY and CDR2 SVGAGI. The V gene lost 5 bases and the J gene lost 0 bases, with 11 bases spanning the gap. For the CDR3, the DNA is TGTGCCAGCAGTATAGATATTTATAGCAATCAGCCCCAGCATTTT. Residues: CASSIDIYSNQPQHF.

The genes are TRBV5-4 and TRBJ2-3; TRBD1 might be the D (7 bases). The CDR3 has 16 residues. The germline CDR1 and CDR2 sequences are SGHNT and YYREEE (reference sequence). Trimming removed 0 bases from V and 1 base from J, with 12 bases in between. The CDR3 nucleotides read TGTGCCAGCAGCTTGGAAACCAGGGGGGGCACAGATACGCAGTATTTT. Translation: CASSLETRGGTDTQYF. The whole variable domain, filled in from reference TRBV5-4 and TRBJ2-3, reads ETGVTQSPTHLIKTRGQQVTLRCSSQSGHNTVSWYQQALGQGPQFIFQYYREEENGRGNFPPRFSGLQFPNYSSELNVNALELDDSALYLCASSLETRGGTDTQYFGPGTRLTVL.

This clone was seen just once. The chain uses TRBV19 and TRBJ2-7; D is tentatively TRBD1 or TRBD2 (5 bases each). Germline V gene lookup returns CDR1 LNHDA and CDR2 SQIVND (reference sequence). The CDR3 length is 14 residues. The germline V and J ends were trimmed by 4 bases and 2 bases, with 12 bases remaining between them. CDR3 coding DNA: TGTGCCAGTAGTAGGACACCGGGGCCCTACGAGCAGTACTTC. This sequence encodes CASSRTPGPYEQYF.

The chain links TRBV6-1 to TRBJ2-3, with a tentative D call TRBD1 (6 bases). Trimming stripped 1 base from V and 3 bases from J, with 8 bases between. Germline values: CDR1 MNHNS, CDR2 SASEGT. The CDR3 runs to 14 residues. CDR3 coding DNA: TGTGCCAGCAGTGAAGTCAGGGGTACAGATACGCAGTATTTT. Encoded protein: CASSEVRGTDTQYF.

This clone is a singleton in its sample. The J gene is TRBJ2-1, the V gene TRBV12-3 or TRBV12-4, with D perhaps matching TRBD1 or TRBD2 (7 bases each). Trimming pared 6 bases from V and 6 bases from J, leaving 12 bases between. The CDR3 spans 13 residues. In DNA, the CDR3 is TGTGCCAGCAGCCTCAGGGGGGGCAATGAGCAGTTCTTC. This sequence encodes CASSLRGGNEQFF.

This chain connects TRBV7-9 to TRBJ2-3; the D gene could be TRBD1 or TRBD2 (6 bases each). The V and J ends lost 6 bases and 7 bases respectively, with 11 bases between them. The CDR3 contains 12 residues. Germline-derived CDR1 and CDR2 are SEHNR and FQNEAQ (reference sequence). CDR3 nucleotide sequence: TGTGCCAGCAGTCGAGGGGGGAATACGCAGTATTTT. It is translated as CASSRGGNTQYF.

This clone occurred a few times. V and J are TRBV28 and TRBJ1-2; 9 positions match TRBD1. V lost 5 bases to trimming and J lost 4 bases; unmatched junction nucleotides: 11. The CDR3 covers 16 residues. Germline V CDR1 and CDR2: MDHEN, SYDVKM. The CDR3 reads CASSPSTLDRGYGYTF. The CDR3 DNA sequence: TGTGCCAGCAGTCCCTCAACCCTGGACAGGGGCTATGGCTACACCTTC.

This clone has more than one count but fewer than ten. The chain is built from TRBV6-5 and TRBJ1-1, with D possibly being TRBD1 (5 bases). V lost 7 bases to trimming and J lost 4 bases, with 13 bases between them. Germline V gives CDR1 MNHEY, CDR2 SVGAGI. The CDR3 loop spans 13 amino acids. This CDR3 is CASKLEGLTEAFF. The CDR3 coding sequence is TGTGCCAGCAAACTCGAGGGGCTCACTGAAGCTTTCTTT.

The chain combines TRBV12-3 or TRBV12-4 with TRBJ2-5; TRBD2 might be the D (6 bases). The CDR3 totals 13 residues. V gave up 6 bases and J gave up 4 bases, with 12 bases separating them. The CDR3 DNA sequence: TGTGCCAGCAGCTTGCACGGGGGAGAGACCCAGTACTTC. It encodes CASSLHGGETQYF.

J is TRBJ2-3 and V is TRBV10-3, with D possibly being TRBD1 (6 bases). This CDR3 is built from 15 residues. V was trimmed by 6 bases and J by 0 bases, leaving 13 bases between them. The germline V gene encodes CDR1 ENHRY and CDR2 SYGVKD. CDR3 protein: CAISPGTTSTDTQYF. As DNA, the CDR3 is TGTGCCATCAGCCCCGGGACAACTAGCACAGATACGCAGTATTTT.